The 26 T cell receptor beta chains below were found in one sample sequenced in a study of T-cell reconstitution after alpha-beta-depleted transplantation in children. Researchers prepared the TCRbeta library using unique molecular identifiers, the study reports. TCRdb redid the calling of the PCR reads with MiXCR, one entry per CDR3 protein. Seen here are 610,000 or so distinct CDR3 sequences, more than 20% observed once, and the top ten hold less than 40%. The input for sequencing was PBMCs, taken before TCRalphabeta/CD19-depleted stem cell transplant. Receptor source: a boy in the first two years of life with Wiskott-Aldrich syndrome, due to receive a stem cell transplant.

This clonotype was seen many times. The CDR3 loop reads CASSLDNNSPLHF. The CDR3 DNA reads TGCGCCAGCAGCTTGGACAATAATTCACCCCTCCACTTT. The chain carries TRBV5-1 and TRBJ1-6; D ambiguous. The CDR3 contains 13 residues. V lost 0 bases to trimming and J lost 5 bases, with 3 bases between them. Looked up from germline, CDR1 is SGHRS and CDR2 is YFSETQ.

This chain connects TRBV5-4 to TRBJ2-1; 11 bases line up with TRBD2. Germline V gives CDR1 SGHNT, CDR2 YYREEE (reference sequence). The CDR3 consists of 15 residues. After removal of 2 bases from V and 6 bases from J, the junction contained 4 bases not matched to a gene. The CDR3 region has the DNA TGTGCCAGCAGCTTCACTAGCGGGAGACCCAATGAGCAGTTCTTC. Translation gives CASSFTSGRPNEQFF.

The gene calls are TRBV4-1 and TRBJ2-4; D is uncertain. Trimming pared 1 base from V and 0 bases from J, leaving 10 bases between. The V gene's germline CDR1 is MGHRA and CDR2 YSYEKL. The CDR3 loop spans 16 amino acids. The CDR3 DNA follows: TGCGCCAGCAGCCAAGCAGTAACTCTAGCCAAAAACATTCAGTACTTC. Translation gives CASSQAVTLAKNIQYF.

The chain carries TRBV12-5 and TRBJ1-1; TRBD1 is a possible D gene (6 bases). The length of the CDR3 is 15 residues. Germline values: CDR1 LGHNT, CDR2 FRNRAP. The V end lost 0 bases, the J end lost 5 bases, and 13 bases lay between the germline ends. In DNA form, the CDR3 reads TGTGCTAGTGGTTTGGTACAGGGAATAGGAACTGAAGCTTTCTTT. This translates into CASGLVQGIGTEAFF.

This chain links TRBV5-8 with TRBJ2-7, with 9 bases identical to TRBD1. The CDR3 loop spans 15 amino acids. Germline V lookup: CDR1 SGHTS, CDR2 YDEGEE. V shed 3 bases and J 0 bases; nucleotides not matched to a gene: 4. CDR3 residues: CASSSTGGASYEQYF. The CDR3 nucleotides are TGTGCCAGCAGCTCTACAGGGGGCGCCTCCTACGAGCAGTACTTC.

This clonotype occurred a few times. The CDR3 loop is CASSRDQTGVFSHEQFF. DNA for the CDR3: TGTGCCAGCAGCCGAGACCAGACAGGGGTTTTCTCCCATGAGCAGTTCTTC. The V call is TRBV14, the J call TRBJ2-1, with 8 bases lining up with TRBD1. Looked up from germline, CDR1 is SGHDN and CDR2 is FVKESK. CDR3 length: 17 residues. Germline trimming cut 4 bases from V and 8 bases from J; bases unmatched to any gene: 16.

The CDR3 sequence: CATSRGQGDTGELFF. The CDR3 DNA is TGTGCCACCAGCAGAGGACAGGGAGACACCGGGGAGCTGTTTTTT. The rearrangement joins TRBV15 to TRBJ2-2, with TRBD1 matching over 7 bases. With V trimmed by 1 base and J by 3 bases, 2 bases remained unmatched. The CDR3 runs 15 residues. CDR1 is LNHNV, CDR2 YYDKDF, per germline (reference sequence).

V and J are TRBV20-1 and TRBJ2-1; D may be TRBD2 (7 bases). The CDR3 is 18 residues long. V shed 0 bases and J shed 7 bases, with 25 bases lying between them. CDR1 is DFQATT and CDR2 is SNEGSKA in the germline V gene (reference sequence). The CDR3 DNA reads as TGCAGTGCTAGAGATACCCACAGGGAGGGATTGTGGGCAAATGAGCAGTTCTTC. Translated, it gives CSARDTHREGLWANEQFF.

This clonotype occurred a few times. CDR3 amino acids: CASSPQLSGQGISGNTIYF. The CDR3 coding sequence is TGTGCCAGCAGTCCTCAACTATCGGGACAGGGTATCTCTGGAAACACCATATATTTT. The chain carries TRBV28 and TRBJ1-3; 9 bases agree with TRBD1. V lost 5 bases, J lost 0 bases, and 14 bases stayed unmatched. CDR3 length: 19 amino acids. From germline, CDR1 is MDHEN and CDR2 SYDVKM.

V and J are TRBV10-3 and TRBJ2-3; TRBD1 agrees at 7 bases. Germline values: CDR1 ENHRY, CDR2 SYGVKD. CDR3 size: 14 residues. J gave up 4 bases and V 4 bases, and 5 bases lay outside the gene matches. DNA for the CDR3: TGTGCCATCAGTGTATCAGGGGGAGCAGATACGCAGTATTTT. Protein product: CAISVSGGADTQYF.

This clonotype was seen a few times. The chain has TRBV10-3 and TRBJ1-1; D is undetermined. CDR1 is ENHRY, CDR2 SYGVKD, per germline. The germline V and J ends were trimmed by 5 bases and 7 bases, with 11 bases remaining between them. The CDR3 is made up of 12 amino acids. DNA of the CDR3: TGTGCCATCAGTATGAAAAATGATGAAGCTTTCTTT. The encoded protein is CAISMKNDEAFF.

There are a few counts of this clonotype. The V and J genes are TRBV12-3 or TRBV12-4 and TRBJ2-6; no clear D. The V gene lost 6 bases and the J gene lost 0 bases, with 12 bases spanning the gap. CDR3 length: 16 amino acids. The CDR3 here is CASRGWPHSGANVLTF. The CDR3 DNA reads TGTGCCAGCAGGGGGTGGCCCCACTCTGGGGCCAACGTCCTGACTTTC.

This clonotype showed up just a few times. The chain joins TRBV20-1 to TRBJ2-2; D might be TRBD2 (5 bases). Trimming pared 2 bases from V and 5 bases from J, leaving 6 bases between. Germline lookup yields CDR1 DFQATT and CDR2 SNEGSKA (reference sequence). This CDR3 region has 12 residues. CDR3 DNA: TGCAGTGCTAGACGAGGGACCGGGGAGCTGTTTTTT. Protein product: CSARRGTGELFF.

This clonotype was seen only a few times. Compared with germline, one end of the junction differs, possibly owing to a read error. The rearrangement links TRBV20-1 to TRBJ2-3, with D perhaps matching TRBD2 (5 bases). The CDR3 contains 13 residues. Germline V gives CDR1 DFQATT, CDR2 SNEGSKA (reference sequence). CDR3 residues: CSSSSEGPDTQYF. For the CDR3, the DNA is TGCAGTTCTAGCAGTGAGGGTCCAGATACGCAGTATTTT.

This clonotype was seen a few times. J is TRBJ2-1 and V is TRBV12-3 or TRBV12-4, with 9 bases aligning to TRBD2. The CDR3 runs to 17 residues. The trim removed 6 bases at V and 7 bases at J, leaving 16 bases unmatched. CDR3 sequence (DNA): TGTGCCAGCAGATCCCAGCGGGGGGAGGGCTTACGGAATGAGCAGTTCTTC. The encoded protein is CASRSQRGEGLRNEQFF.

CDR3 amino acids: CASRPTSGQETQYF. DNA for the CDR3: TGCGCCAGCAGGCCCACTAGCGGCCAAGAGACCCAGTACTTC. The V and J genes are TRBV5-1 and TRBJ2-5; 8 bases are a match to TRBD2. The CDR3 is 14 amino acids. Germline V gene sequence: CDR1 SGHRS, CDR2 YFSETQ. The junction had 4 bases not matched to a gene; V was cut back by 5 bases and J by 1 base.

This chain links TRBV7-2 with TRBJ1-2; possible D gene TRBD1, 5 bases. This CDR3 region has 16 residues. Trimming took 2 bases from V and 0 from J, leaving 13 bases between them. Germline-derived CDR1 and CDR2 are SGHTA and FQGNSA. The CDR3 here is CASSLSAGTTNYGYTF. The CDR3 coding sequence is TGTGCCAGCAGCTTATCGGCAGGGACGACTAACTATGGCTACACCTTC.

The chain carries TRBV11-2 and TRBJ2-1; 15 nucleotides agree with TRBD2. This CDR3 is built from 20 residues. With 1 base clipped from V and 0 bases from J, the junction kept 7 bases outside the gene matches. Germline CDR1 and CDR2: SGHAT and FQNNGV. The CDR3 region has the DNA TGTGCCAGCAGCTTAGGCCCCCCGGGACTAGCGGGAGGCTCCTACAATGAGCAGTTCTTC. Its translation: CASSLGPPGLAGGSYNEQFF.

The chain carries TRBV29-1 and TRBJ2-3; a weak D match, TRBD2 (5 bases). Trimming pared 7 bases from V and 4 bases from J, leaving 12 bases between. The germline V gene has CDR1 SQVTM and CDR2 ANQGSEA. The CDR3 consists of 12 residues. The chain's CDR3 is CSEGEGADTQYF. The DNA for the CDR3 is TGCAGCGAGGGAGAGGGCGCAGATACGCAGTATTTT.

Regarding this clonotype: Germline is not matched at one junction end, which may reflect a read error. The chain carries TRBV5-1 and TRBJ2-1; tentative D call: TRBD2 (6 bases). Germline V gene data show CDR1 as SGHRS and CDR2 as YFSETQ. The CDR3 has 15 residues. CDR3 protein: CASSVSGGGYNEQFF. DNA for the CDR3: TGTGCCAGCTCAGTTTCTGGCGGAGGGTACAATGAGCAGTTCTTC.

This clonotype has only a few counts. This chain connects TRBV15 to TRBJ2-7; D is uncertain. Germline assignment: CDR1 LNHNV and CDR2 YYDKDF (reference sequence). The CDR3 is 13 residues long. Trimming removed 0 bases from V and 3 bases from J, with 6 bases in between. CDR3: CATSRDKFYEQYF. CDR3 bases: TGTGCCACCAGCAGAGATAAATTCTACGAGCAGTACTTC.

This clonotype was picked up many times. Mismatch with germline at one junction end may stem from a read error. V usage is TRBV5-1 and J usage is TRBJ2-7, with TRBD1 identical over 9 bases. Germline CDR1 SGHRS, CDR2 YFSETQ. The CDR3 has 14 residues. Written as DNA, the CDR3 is TGTGCCAGCAGCTCGACAGGGGGGTCCTACGAGCAGTACTTC. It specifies CASSSTGGSYEQYF.

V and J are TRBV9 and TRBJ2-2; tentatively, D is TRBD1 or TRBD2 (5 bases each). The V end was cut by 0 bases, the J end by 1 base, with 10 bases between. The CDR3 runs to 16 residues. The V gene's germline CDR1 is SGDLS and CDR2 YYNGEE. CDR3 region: CASSVGWDLNTGELFF. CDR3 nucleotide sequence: TGTGCCAGCAGCGTAGGGTGGGACCTGAACACCGGGGAGCTGTTTTTT. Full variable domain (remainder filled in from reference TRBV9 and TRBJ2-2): DSGVTQTPKHLITATGQRVTLRCSPRSGDLSVYWYQQSLDQGLQFLIQYYNGEERAKGNILERFSAQQFPDLHSELNLSSLELGDSALYFCASSVGWDLNTGELFFGEGSRLTVL.

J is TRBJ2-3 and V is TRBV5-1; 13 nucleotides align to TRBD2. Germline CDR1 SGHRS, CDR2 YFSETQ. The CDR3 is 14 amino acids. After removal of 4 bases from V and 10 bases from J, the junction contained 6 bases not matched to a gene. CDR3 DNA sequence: TGCGCCAGCAGCGATGGACTAGCGGGAGTAGCGCAGTATTTT. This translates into CASSDGLAGVAQYF.

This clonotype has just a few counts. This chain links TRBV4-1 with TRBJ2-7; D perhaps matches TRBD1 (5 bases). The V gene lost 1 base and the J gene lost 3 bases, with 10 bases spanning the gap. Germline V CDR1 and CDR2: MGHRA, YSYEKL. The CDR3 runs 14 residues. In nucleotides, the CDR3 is TGCGCCAGCAGCCAAGTCCGCCAGGGCTACGAGCAGTACTTC. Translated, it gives CASSQVRQGYEQYF.

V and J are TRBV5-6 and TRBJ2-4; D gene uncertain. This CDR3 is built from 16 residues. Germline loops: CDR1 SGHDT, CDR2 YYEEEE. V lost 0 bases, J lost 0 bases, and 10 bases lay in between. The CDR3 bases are TGTGCCAGCAGCTTGGCCCCGATCCTAGCCAAAAACATTCAGTACTTC. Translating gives CASSLAPILAKNIQYF.